The 30 T cell receptor beta chains below all came from one sample that was sequenced in a study of T cell repertoires in ileal Crohn's disease. Profiling relied on immunoSEQ multiplex PCR, and the TCRdb table lists in-frame clones only, not all of them. The table lists some 9,100 clones, roughly 78% of them singletons. Stated time point: neoterminal ileum biopsy at postoperative endoscopy, about 6 months after surgery. The sequenced sample was ileal tissue. The receptors here all came from an adult with Crohn's disease.

This rearrangement joins TRBV7-2 to TRBJ1-2; perhaps TRBD1 as D (5 bases). V was shortened by 5 bases and J by 8 bases, with 15 bases between the two germline ends. The germline V gene has CDR1 SGHTA and CDR2 FQGNSA. The CDR3 totals 13 residues. CDR3 amino acids: CASSQQANRGYTF. The CDR3 DNA is TGTGCCAGCAGCCAACAGGCGAATCGGGGCTACACCTTC.

This clone was picked up one time. The chain recombines TRBV15 with TRBJ1-4, with 7 bases aligning to TRBD1. V was clipped by 2 bases and J by 0 bases; unmatched bases: 6. The CDR3 contains 17 residues. CDR1 and CDR2 (germline): LNHNV, YYDKDF (reference sequence). The CDR3: CATSRNRGATTNEKLFF. The CDR3 coding sequence is TGTGCCACCAGCAGAAACAGGGGTGCTACAACTAATGAAAAACTGTTTTTT.

The CDR3 sequence: CASSESPELNTEAFF. CDR3 in DNA: TGCGCCAGCAGTGAGTCGCCGGAGTTGAACACTGAAGCTTTCTTT. The chain has TRBV10-1 and TRBJ1-1; D not resolved. The V end lost 0 bases, the J end lost 0 bases, and 8 bases lay between the germline ends. CDR3 size: 15 residues. Per germline, CDR1 WNHNN and CDR2 SYGVQD (reference sequence).

The chain combines TRBV7-9 with TRBJ2-7; D is uncertain. CDR1 is SEHNR, CDR2 FQNEAQ, per germline (reference sequence). V shed 1 base and J shed 3 bases, with 4 bases lying between them. The CDR3 covers 12 residues. CDR3 DNA sequence: TGTGCCAGCAGCTTAGGCGACTACGAGCAGTACTTC. Amino acid sequence: CASSLGDYEQYF.

V gene TRBV6-5 combines with J gene TRBJ1-6, with TRBD1 matching over 7 bases. The J segment lost 5 bases and the V segment lost 6 bases, leaving 7 bases of the junction unmatched. Germline-derived CDR1 and CDR2 are MNHEY and SVGAGI. The CDR3 spans 15 residues. CDR3 in amino acids: CASRISTGNNSPLHF. CDR3 coding DNA: TGTGCCAGCAGGATTTCGACAGGGAATAATTCACCCCTCCACTTT.

This chain uses TRBV18 with TRBJ1-5, with D perhaps TRBD1 (6 bases). Germline CDR1 and CDR2: KGHSH and LQKENI. CDR3 size: 17 residues. The ends were cut back, 2 bases at V and 1 base at J, with 15 bases in the middle. The CDR3 region is CASSPKQGLISNQPQHF. Here the CDR3 DNA reads TGTGCCAGCTCACCAAAACAGGGCCTCATAAGCAATCAGCCCCAGCATTTT.

This clone was observed a single time. The rearrangement joins TRBV5-4 to TRBJ2-5; maybe TRBD2 (5 bases). The tail of the sequence fits TRBJ2-7 better, so the J call may be wrong. Germline values: CDR1 SGHNT, CDR2 YYREEE (reference sequence). The CDR3 spans 16 residues. Here the CDR3 DNA reads TGTGCCAGCAGCTTGGGGCCGGCGGGCAACTCCTACGAGCAGTACTTC. Encoded protein: CASSLGPAGNSYEQYF.

A few counts support this clone. V gene TRBV7-9 combines with J gene TRBJ2-5, with D perhaps TRBD1 (6 bases). CDR3 size: 13 residues. Germline V gene sequence: CDR1 SEHNR, CDR2 FQNEAQ (reference sequence). Trimming cost V 3 bases and J 5 bases, with 10 bases left between them. The CDR3 nucleotides read TGTGCCAGCAGCTTGGACAGATCTGAGACCCAGTACTTC. Translation: CASSLDRSETQYF.

CDR3 nucleotide sequence: TGCGCCAGCAGCCGCCTAGGGTCCGCCAGGGGGACCACAGATACGCAGTATTTT. Protein sequence: CASSRLGSARGTTDTQYF. V is TRBV4-1 and J is TRBJ2-3, with 7 bases identical to TRBD1. Trimming took 4 bases from V and 2 from J; bases not matched to a gene: 15. The CDR3 has 18 amino acids. Per the germline V gene, CDR1 is MGHRA and CDR2 is YSYEKL.

The rearrangement uses TRBV9 and TRBJ1-1; D might be TRBD1 (5 bases). Germline assignment: CDR1 SGDLS and CDR2 YYNGEE. V lost 2 bases and J lost 4, with 15 bases in between. The CDR3 length is 15 residues. The CDR3 protein is CASSVGGEVATEAFF. For the CDR3, the DNA is TGTGCCAGCAGCGTCGGGGGGGAGGTGGCCACTGAAGCTTTCTTT.

The CDR3: CASSPYGQGSGEQYF. In DNA, the CDR3 is TGTGCCAGCTCACCATATGGACAGGGGTCTGGCGAGCAGTACTTC. The V gene is TRBV18, the J gene TRBJ2-7; 9 positions agree with TRBD1. Germline V gene data show CDR1 as KGHSH and CDR2 as LQKENI. After removal of 2 bases from V and 6 bases from J, the junction contained 8 bases not matched to a gene. CDR3 size: 15 residues.

The V gene is TRBV4-1, the J gene TRBJ2-4; 7 bases map to TRBD2. The trim removed 0 bases at V and 8 bases at J, leaving 10 bases unmatched. CDR3 length equals 16 residues. Germline CDR1 is MGHRA and CDR2 is YSYEKL. CDR3 protein: CASSQDFPAGTDIQYF. The CDR3 nucleotides read TGCGCCAGCAGCCAAGATTTCCCAGCGGGAACGGACATTCAGTACTTC.

CDR3 nucleotides: TGTGCCATCGGCCCCAGATCGAACACTGAAGCTTTCTTT. This gives the protein CAIGPRSNTEAFF. The rearrangement uses TRBV10-3 and TRBJ1-1; D not certain. This CDR3 is built from 13 residues. Germline CDR1 and CDR2: ENHRY and SYGVKD. The ends were cut back, 8 bases at V and 1 base at J, with 11 bases in the middle.

The V gene is TRBV7-9, the J gene TRBJ2-2, with D possibly TRBD1 on 7 matching bases. Trimming shortened V by 8 bases and J by 3 bases, and 16 bases separated the two germline ends. Germline-derived CDR1 and CDR2 are SEHNR and FQNEAQ (reference sequence). This CDR3 has 15 amino acids. In DNA, the CDR3 is TGTGCCAGCTCGGCAGGGGGGAGAGACACCGGGGAGCTGTTTTTT. It encodes CASSAGGRDTGELFF.

Only one count was recorded for this clone. The chain joins TRBV18 to TRBJ1-1; 7 bases match TRBD1. CDR3 length: 14 residues. The trim removed 3 bases at V and 5 bases at J, leaving 6 bases unmatched. Per the germline V gene, CDR1 is KGHSH and CDR2 is LQKENI. CDR3 loop: CASSPQTGRTEAFF. CDR3 DNA sequence: TGTGCCAGCTCACCCCAGACAGGGCGTACTGAAGCTTTCTTT.

The CDR3 loop is CASSQAQGLAYEQYF. In DNA, the CDR3 is TGCGCCAGCAGCCAAGCCCAGGGGCTAGCCTACGAGCAGTACTTC. This chain links TRBV4-1 with TRBJ2-7, with TRBD1 as a possible D gene (6 bases). The V gene lost 1 base and the J gene lost 2 bases, with 12 bases spanning the gap. The CDR3 contains 15 residues. Germline values: CDR1 MGHRA, CDR2 YSYEKL.

The chain employs TRBV27 and TRBJ1-6, with 8 positions matching TRBD1. Germline V lookup: CDR1 MNHEY, CDR2 SMNVEV (reference sequence). Germline trimming cut 4 bases from V and 6 bases from J; bases unmatched to any gene: 5. The CDR3 consists of 15 residues. The CDR3 sequence is CASSSGQGPNSPLHF. CDR3 bases: TGTGCCAGCAGTTCCGGACAGGGTCCTAATTCACCCCTCCACTTT.

The CDR3 DNA reads TGTGCCAGCAGTGCACAGACTAGCGGGAGCCCAAATGAGCAGTTCTTC. Its protein is CASSAQTSGSPNEQFF. The V gene is TRBV25-1, the J gene TRBJ2-1; the match to TRBD2 covers 12 bases. The V and J ends lost 4 bases and 7 bases, in that order; junction bases with no gene match: 8. The CDR3 sequence is 16 residues long. CDR1 is MGHDK, CDR2 SYGVNS, per germline.

The V call is TRBV5-1, the J call TRBJ1-1; D is possibly TRBD1 (6 bases). CDR1 and CDR2 from the germline V gene are SGHRS and YFSETQ. V was pared by 0 bases and J by 4 bases, with 13 bases between. The CDR3 sequence is 15 residues long. The CDR3 reads CASSLDNRVGTEAFF. Here the CDR3 DNA reads TGCGCCAGCAGCTTGGATAACAGGGTGGGCACTGAAGCTTTCTTT. The complete variable domain, with remaining parts taken from reference TRBV5-1 and TRBJ1-1, reads KAGVTQTPRYLIKTRGQQVTLSCSPISGHRSVSWYQQTPGQGLQFLFEYFSETQRNKGNFPGRFSGRQFSNSRSEMNVSTLELGDSALYLCASSLDNRVGTEAFFGQGTRLTVV.

The J gene is TRBJ2-3, the V gene TRBV6-6, with D unresolved. Germline assignment: CDR1 MNHNY and CDR2 SVGAGI (reference sequence). V was trimmed by 6 bases and J by 4 bases, leaving 8 bases between them. This CDR3 has 12 residues. The CDR3 region has the DNA TGTGCCAGCAGCCCCGCGGCAGATACGCAGTATTTT. Amino acids: CASSPAADTQYF.

The chain is built from TRBV9 and TRBJ2-1; D gene unclear. Per the germline V gene, CDR1 is SGDLS and CDR2 is YYNGEE. V lost 4 bases, J lost 0 bases, and 11 bases lay in between. There are 15 residues in the CDR3. The CDR3 region is CASSPYGSSYNEQFF. CDR3 sequence (DNA): TGTGCCAGCAGCCCGTACGGTAGCTCCTACAATGAGCAGTTCTTC.

This chain uses TRBV18 with TRBJ2-2; 13 nucleotides match TRBD2. The germline V gene encodes CDR1 KGHSH and CDR2 LQKENI. Trimming removed 6 bases from V and 5 bases from J; junction bases left unmatched: 9. The CDR3 has 17 amino acids. The CDR3 protein is CASSARTSGRMTGELFF. DNA of the CDR3: TGTGCCAGCTCCGCCCGGACTAGCGGGAGAATGACCGGGGAGCTGTTTTTT.

This clone was counted a few times. The J gene is TRBJ2-3, the V gene TRBV6-6; D gene uncertain. Germline CDR1 is MNHNY and CDR2 is SVGAGI (reference sequence). V was trimmed by 7 bases and J by 4 bases, leaving 12 bases between them. This CDR3 comprises 13 residues. CDR3 nucleotides: TGTGCCAGCACCTTGGTGACTTCAGATACGCAGTATTTT. Translation: CASTLVTSDTQYF.

This sequence joins TRBV10-3 and TRBJ2-1; 9 bases agree with TRBD1. There are 12 residues in the CDR3. CDR1 ENHRY and CDR2 SYGVKD come from the germline V gene. After removal of 9 bases from V and 8 bases from J, the junction contained 5 bases not matched to a gene. CDR3 bases: TGTGCCATAGGGACAGGGAGGGATGAGCAGTTCTTC. Protein product: CAIGTGRDEQFF.

The chain has TRBV11-2 and TRBJ2-7; D might be TRBD2 (6 bases). This CDR3 is built from 14 residues. Trimming removed 1 base at V and 6 bases at J, with 13 bases between. In germline, CDR1 is SGHAT, CDR2 FQNNGV. The CDR3 DNA sequence: TGTGCCAGCAGCTTAGGGCCGGGGGTCGGCGAGCAGTACTTC. Amino acids: CASSLGPGVGEQYF. Full variable domain (outside the CDR3, taken from reference TRBV11-2 and TRBJ2-7): EAGVAQSPRYKIIEKRQSVAFWCNPISGHATLYWYQQILGQGPKLLIQFQNNGVVDDSQLPKDRFSAERLKGVDSTLKIQPAKLEDSAVYLCASSLGPGVGEQYFGPGTRLTVT.

This clone was observed a handful of times. The J gene is TRBJ1-1, the V gene TRBV27; 8 bases are shared with TRBD1. Trimming at V came to 9 bases and at J to 1 base, leaving 7 bases not matched to a gene. Germline V lookup: CDR1 MNHEY, CDR2 SMNVEV (reference sequence). The CDR3 length is 14 residues. The CDR3 sequence: CASRQGRGNTEAFF. DNA for the CDR3: TGTGCCAGTCGACAGGGGAGAGGGAACACTGAAGCTTTCTTT.

The chain has TRBV11-2 and TRBJ2-5, with D possibly matching TRBD1 (5 bases). The CDR3 sequence is 14 residues long. From germline, CDR1 is SGHAT and CDR2 FQNNGV. Trimming pared 1 base from V and 13 bases from J, leaving 19 bases between. The DNA for the CDR3 is TGTGCCAGCAGCTTAGGCACAGGCCCAAGTGAACGGTACTTC. This translates into CASSLGTGPSERYF.

The J gene is TRBJ1-2, the V gene TRBV2; no reliable D call. CDR1 is SNHLY and CDR2 is FYNNEI in the germline V gene. The CDR3 is made up of 15 amino acids. The V end was cut by 1 base, the J end by 4 bases, with 13 bases between. The CDR3 region is CASSEESGILYGYTF. The CDR3 DNA sequence: TGTGCCAGCAGTGAAGAAAGCGGTATCCTCTATGGCTACACCTTC.

The CDR3 loop is CASTFWAVTGPSEQYF. CDR3 in DNA: TGTGCCAGCACCTTCTGGGCCGTGACAGGGCCCTCCGAGCAGTACTTC. The chain couples TRBV5-8 to TRBJ2-7; the match to TRBD1 covers 7 bases. CDR3 length equals 16 residues. V dropped 6 bases and J dropped 6; count of bases not matched to a gene: 18. Germline V gene lookup returns CDR1 SGHTS and CDR2 YDEGEE.

This clone was picked up a small number of times. The genes are TRBV6-5 and TRBJ1-2, with D possibly matching TRBD1 (5 bases). The CDR3 extends over 14 amino acids. V was shortened by 5 bases and J by 3 bases, with 13 bases between the two germline ends. Per germline, CDR1 MNHEY and CDR2 SVGAGI. CDR3 amino acids: CASSIRGDDYGYTF. The CDR3 nucleotides read TGTGCCAGCAGTATTCGGGGGGATGACTATGGCTACACCTTC.